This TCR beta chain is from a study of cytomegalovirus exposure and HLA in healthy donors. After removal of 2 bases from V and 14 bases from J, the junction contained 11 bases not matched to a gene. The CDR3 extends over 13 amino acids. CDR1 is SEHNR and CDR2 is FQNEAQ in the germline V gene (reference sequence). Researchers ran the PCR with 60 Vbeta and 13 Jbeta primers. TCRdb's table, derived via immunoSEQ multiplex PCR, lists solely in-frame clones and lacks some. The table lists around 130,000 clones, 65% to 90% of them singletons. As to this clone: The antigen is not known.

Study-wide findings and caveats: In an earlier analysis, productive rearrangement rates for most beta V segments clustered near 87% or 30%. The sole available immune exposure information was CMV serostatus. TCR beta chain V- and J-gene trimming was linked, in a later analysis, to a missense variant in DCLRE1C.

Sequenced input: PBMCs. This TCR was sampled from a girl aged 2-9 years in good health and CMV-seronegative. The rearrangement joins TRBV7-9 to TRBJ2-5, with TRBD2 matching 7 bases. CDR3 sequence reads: CASSLLFGEGHYF. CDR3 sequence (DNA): TGTGCCAGCAGCTTATTATTTGGGGAGGGCCACTACTTC.